This TCR beta chain is from a study of blood T cells in healthy people across ages (dated by TCRdb to between 2014 and 2017). Background on the whole study: Template switching captured roughly one uniquely barcoded TCR beta cDNA molecule per two T cells in model experiments. The study measured age-related changes in TCR beta repertoire diversity using deep sequencing normalized with unique cDNA molecular identifiers. The donors were divided into four age groups: young (average approximately 15 years), middle-aged (about 39), aged (approximately 64) and long-lived (more than 75). To avoid experimental bias, donors of different ages were distributed randomly across sequencing lanes. For two donors (one aged 18 to 30 and one aged 80 or older), the study analyzed two additional independent replicas of 1 million unique cDNA reads from the same blood draw.

Donors were approximately 42 systemically healthy Caucasian individuals from Russia aged roughly 6 to 95 years. Around 9.7 milliliters of peripheral blood were collected from each donor into EDTA-treated Vacutainer tubes. Ficoll-Paque density-gradient centrifugation was used to isolate PBMCs, with at least 6 million obtained per sample. Trizol reagent was used to extract total RNA from the PBMCs, yielding at least 6 micrograms per sample. For every donor, an aliquot of PBMCs went through flow cytometry to measure the percentages of naive CD45RAhigh/CD27high T cells. Library preparation was by 5' RACE. Sequencing relied on an Illumina HiSeq 2500. A second PCR of roughly 7 to 11 cycles was performed with a sample-barcoded 5' primer and a J-beta primer mix. A template-switch 5' adaptor carrying 12 random nucleotides introduced a unique molecular identifier onto each TCR beta cDNA molecule. Each sample yielded at least 2.5 million CDR3-containing paired-end reads. First-strand cDNA synthesis was performed from all RNA using the Mint cDNA synthesis kit, with priming by a TRBC-specific oligonucleotide. Following uracil-DNA glycosylase treatment, a first 18-cycle PCR with universal primers M1SS and BC2_uni_R was performed on all cDNA. In the paper's pipeline: For normalization, 1 million high-quality reads were randomly selected from each sample, with every read carrying a distinct molecular identifier. Reads sharing molecular identifiers were discarded rather than binned into consensus sequences. MiTCR, set to a Q25 quality threshold and the strictest error-elimination algorithm, was used for CDR3 identification, clonotype clustering and error correction. Lower-bound total TCR beta diversity was estimated with a nonparametric unseen species model using Euler transformation. Starting from the raw public reads, TCRdb applied fastp trimming at Q25, assembled clones with MiXCR and retained in-frame beta chains. Identical CDR3 proteins give one entry, which carries the most common genes and DNA. These V and J calls derive from TCRdb rather than the authors' analysis. This sample gives hundreds of thousands of distinct CDR3 sequences in total; about 53% of them show up just once. Approximately 37% of the sample rests with the top ten.

General conclusions and limits of the study: Because the CMV infection status of the donors was unknown, age-related changes in expanded clonotypes may potentially have been confounded. Estimates of total diversity based on one million sequenced T cells were regarded as lower bounds and as underestimates. Compared with the aged group, the long-lived group had more naive CD4+ T cells, fewer expanded clones and increased TCR diversity, a pattern suggesting age selection. Observed TCR beta diversity per million T cells fell roughly linearly with age, and a significant reduction was already apparent by age roughly 40. The percentage of naive T cells measured by flow cytometry correlated strongly with observed TCR beta diversity. Conclusive comparison of naive and antigen-experienced compartments was prevented by the profiling of bulk unsorted PBMCs.

A remark on this clonotype: Its antigen remains undetermined. One base away there is no much larger clone; base qualities are not given.

The specimen sequenced was blood. The clonotype was recovered from a man aged 60 to 75 in good health.

The sequenced DNA: TGTGCCAGCAGCCCTCAACCGGGACAGGGGAGAGAAAAACTGTTTTTT. Translated, this gives CASSPQPGQGREKLFF. The V and J segments used are TRBV6-5 and TRBJ1-4; the junction holds 10 bases that match TRBD1. Taken from the germline V gene, the CDR1 and CDR2 loops are MNHEY and SVGAGI. V and J are trimmed by 6 bases and 8 bases, and the gene matches miss 12 bases of the junction. From the cysteine up to the phenylalanine, the CDR3 has a length of 16 residues. Just the 48-base CDR3 DNA is kept, in frame starting at base 1.